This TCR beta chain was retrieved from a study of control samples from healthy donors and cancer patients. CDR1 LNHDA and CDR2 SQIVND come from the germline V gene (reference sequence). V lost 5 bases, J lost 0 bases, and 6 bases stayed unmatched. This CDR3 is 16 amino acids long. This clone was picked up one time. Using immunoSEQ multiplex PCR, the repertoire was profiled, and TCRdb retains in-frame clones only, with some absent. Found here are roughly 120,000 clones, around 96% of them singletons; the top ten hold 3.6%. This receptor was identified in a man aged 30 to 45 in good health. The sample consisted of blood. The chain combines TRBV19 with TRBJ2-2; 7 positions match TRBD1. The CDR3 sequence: CASSLHRGPNTGELFF. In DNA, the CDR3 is TGTGCCAGTAGTCTTCATAGGGGGCCGAACACCGGGGAGCTGTTTTTT.